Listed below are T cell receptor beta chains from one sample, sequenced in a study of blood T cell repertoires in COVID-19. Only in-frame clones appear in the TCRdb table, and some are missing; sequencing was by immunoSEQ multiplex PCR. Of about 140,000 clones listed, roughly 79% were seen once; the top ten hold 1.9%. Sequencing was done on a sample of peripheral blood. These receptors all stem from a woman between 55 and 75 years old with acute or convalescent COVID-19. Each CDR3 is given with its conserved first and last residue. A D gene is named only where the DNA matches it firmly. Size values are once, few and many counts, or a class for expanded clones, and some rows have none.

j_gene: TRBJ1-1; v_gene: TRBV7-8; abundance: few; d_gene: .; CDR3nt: TGTGCCAGCAGCTTAGGAGGGGGTTTGGCCACTGAAGCTTTCTTT; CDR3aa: CASSLGGGLATEAFF
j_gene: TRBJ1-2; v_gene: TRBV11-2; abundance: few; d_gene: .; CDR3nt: TGTGCCAGCAGCTTAGGAACAGGGTCTAGAGGCTACACCTTC; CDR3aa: CASSLGTGSRGYTF
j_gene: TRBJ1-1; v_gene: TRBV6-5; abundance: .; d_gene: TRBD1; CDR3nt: TGTGCCAGCAGTTATGGGACAGGGGTCGGCGCTTTCTTT; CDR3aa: CASSYGTGVGAFF
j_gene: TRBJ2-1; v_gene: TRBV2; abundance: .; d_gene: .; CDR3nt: TGTGCCAGCAGTGGAAGCATGGCAGGGGCGCGTGGGAACAATGAGCAGTTCTTC; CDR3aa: CASSGSMAGARGNNEQFF
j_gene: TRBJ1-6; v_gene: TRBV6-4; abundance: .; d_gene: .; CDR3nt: TGTGCCAGCACCGCACCAAAGGGGAAGAATTCACCCCTCCACTTT; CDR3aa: CASTAPKGKNSPLHF
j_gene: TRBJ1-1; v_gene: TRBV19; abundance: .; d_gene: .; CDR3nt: TGTGCCAGTAGTCTGGACAGTTGGAACACTGAAGCTTTCTTT; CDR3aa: CASSLDSWNTEAFF
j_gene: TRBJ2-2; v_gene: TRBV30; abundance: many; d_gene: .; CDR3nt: TGTGCCTGGGGAAACCTCGGGACTCTTAACACCGGGGAGCTGTTTTTT; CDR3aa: CAWGNLGTLNTGELFF
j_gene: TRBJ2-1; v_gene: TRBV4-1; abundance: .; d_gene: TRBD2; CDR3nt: TGCGCCAGCACTCGACTAGCGGGATACAATGAGCAGTTCTTC; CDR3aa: CASTRLAGYNEQFF
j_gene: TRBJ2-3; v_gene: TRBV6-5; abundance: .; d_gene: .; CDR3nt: TGTGCCAGCAGTTACGAGTGGGGCCCTAGCACAGATACGCAGTATTTT; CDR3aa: CASSYEWGPSTDTQYF
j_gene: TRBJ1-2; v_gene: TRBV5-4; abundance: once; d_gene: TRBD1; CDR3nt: TGTGCCAGCAGCAGACAGGGAGCTAACTATGGCTACACCTTC; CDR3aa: CASSRQGANYGYTF
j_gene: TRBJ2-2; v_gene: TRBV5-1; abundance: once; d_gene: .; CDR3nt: TGCGCCAGCAGCGGGAGATTGAACACCGGGGAGCTGTTTTTT; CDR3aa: CASSGRLNTGELFF
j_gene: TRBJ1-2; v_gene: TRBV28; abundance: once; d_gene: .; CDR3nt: TGTGCCGTCAAGAAGGGGTTGGGACTCTATGGCTACACCTTC; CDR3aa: CAVKKGLGLYGYTF
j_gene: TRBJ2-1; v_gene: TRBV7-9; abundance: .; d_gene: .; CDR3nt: TGTGCCAGCAGCTTACTACCGGCGGTCCTGGCATACAATGAGCAGTTCTTC; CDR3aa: CASSLLPAVLAYNEQFF
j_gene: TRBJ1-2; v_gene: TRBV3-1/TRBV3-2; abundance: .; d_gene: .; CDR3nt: TGTGCCAGCAGCCAGACCCGGGGGGTCTATGGCTACACCTTC; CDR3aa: CASSQTRGVYGYTF
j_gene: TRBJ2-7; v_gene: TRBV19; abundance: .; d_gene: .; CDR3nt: TGTGCCAGTAGTGTCACTATGTCCGGGAGTCACTACGAGCAGTACTTC; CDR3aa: CASSVTMSGSHYEQYF
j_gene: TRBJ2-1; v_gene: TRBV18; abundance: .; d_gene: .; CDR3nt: TGTGCCAGCTCACAGCCCTCGAGGGTTGAGCAGTTCTTC; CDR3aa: CASSQPSRVEQFF
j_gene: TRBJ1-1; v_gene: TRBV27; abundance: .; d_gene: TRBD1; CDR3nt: TGTGCCAGCAGTCTTAACAGGGGTCCCGTTCTGAACACTGAAGCTTTCTTT; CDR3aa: CASSLNRGPVLNTEAFF
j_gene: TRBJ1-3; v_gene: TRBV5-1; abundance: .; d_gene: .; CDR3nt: TGCGCCAGCAGCTTGGGAGGGTCTGGAAACACCATATATTTT; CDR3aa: CASSLGGSGNTIYF
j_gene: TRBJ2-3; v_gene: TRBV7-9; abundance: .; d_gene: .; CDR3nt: TGTGCCAGCAGTTACTCTAAGAGCACAGATACGCAGTATTTT; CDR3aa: CASSYSKSTDTQYF
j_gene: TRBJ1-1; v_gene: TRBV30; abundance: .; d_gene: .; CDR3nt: TGTGCCTGGAGAGAGGGACACCGGAGTGAAGCTTTCTTT; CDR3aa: CAWREGHRSEAFF
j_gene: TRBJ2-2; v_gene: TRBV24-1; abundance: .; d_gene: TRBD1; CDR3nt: TGTGCCACCAGTGATAGGACAGGGGTCACCGGGGAGCTGTTTTTT; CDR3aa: CATSDRTGVTGELFF
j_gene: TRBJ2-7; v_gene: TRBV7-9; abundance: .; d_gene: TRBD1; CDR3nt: TGTGCCAGCACTCCACGACTACCGGGACAGGGGGTCGGCGAGCAGTACTTC; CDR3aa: CASTPRLPGQGVGEQYF
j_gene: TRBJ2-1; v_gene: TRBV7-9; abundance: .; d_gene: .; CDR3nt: TGTGCCAGCAGCTTCAAAGAGGCCCCCTTCTTC; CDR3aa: CASSFKEAPFF
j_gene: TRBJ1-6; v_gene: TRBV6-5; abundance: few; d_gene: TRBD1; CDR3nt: TGTGCCAGCACGGCCGGGACAGATAATTCACCCCTCCACTTT; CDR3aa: CASTAGTDNSPLHF
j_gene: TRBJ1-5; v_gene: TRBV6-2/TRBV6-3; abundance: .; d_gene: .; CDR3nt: TGTGCCAGCAGTTATGGAGGGGCCCAGCATTTT; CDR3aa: CASSYGGAQHF
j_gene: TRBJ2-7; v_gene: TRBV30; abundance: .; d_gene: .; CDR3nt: TGTGCCTGGAACAGACGGGACAGGGCACTAGCGGGCTCCTACGAGCAGTACTTC; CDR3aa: CAWNRRDRALAGSYEQYF
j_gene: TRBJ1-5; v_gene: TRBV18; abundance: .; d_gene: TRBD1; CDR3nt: TGTGCCAGCTCACCAGACTCCAACAGGGGGCGGTTTCAGCCCCAGCATTTT; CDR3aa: CASSPDSNRGRFQPQHF
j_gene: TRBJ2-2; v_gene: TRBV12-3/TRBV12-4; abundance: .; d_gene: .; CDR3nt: TGTGCCAGCAGCAAGAACACCGGGGAGCTGTTTTTT; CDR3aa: CASSKNTGELFF
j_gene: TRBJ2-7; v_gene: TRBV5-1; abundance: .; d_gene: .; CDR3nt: TGCGCCAGCAGCTTGGCCGTAAGAAGGGGCCGCAACGAGCAGTACTTC; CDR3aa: CASSLAVRRGRNEQYF
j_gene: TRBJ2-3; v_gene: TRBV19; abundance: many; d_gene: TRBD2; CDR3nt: TGTGCCAGTAGTGACCACTATAGCGGGAGGGGTAGTCATAAAGATACGCAGTATTTT; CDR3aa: CASSDHYSGRGSHKDTQYF
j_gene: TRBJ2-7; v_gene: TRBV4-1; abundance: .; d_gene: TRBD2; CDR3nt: TGCGCCAGCAGCCGAGGGGGACTAGCGGGATCCTACGAGCAGTACTTC; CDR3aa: CASSRGGLAGSYEQYF
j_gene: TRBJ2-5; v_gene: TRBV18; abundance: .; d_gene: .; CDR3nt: TGTGCCAGCTCTCCGGAGAGGACACTCCAAGAGACCCAGTACTTC; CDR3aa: CASSPERTLQETQYF
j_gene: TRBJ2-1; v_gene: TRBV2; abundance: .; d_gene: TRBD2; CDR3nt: TGTGCCAGCAGTGAAACTAGCGGGAGGGGGCAGTTCTTC; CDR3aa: CASSETSGRGQFF
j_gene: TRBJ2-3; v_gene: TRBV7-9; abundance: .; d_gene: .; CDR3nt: TGTGCCAGCTTCACCCTTGAGGGAAAAGTTAAGACAGATACGCAGTATTTT; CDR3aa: CASFTLEGKVKTDTQYF
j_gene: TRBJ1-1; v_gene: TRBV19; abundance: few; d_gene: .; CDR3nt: TGTGCCAGTAGTATAACAGGCATGAACACTGAAGCTTTCTTT; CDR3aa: CASSITGMNTEAFF
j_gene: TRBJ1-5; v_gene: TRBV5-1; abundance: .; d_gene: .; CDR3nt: TGCGCCAGCAGCTTAGACAGAAATCAGCCCCAGCATTTT; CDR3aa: CASSLDRNQPQHF
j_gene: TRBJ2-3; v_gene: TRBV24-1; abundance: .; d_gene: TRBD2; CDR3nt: TGTGCCACCAGTGATTGGGGACTAGCAGCTAGCACAGATACGCAGTATTTT; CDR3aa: CATSDWGLAASTDTQYF
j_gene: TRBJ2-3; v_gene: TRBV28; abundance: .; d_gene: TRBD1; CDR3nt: TGTGCCAGCAGTGCAGCAGGGGGTTGGGGCACAGATACGCAGTATTTT; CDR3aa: CASSAAGGWGTDTQYF
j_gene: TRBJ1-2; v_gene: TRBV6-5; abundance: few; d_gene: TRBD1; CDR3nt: TGTGCCAGCGAGGACAGGAACCCTAACTATGGCTACACCTTC; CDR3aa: CASEDRNPNYGYTF
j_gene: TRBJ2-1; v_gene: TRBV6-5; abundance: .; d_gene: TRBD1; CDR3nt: TGTGCCAGCAGGTCCGGGACAGGGTCCTACAATGAGCAGTTCTTC; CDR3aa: CASRSGTGSYNEQFF
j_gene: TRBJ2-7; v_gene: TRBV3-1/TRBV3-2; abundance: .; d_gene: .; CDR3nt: TGTGCCAGCAGCCAAGATCTAGTGGGAGTGGACTCCTACGAGCAGTACTTC; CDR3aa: CASSQDLVGVDSYEQYF
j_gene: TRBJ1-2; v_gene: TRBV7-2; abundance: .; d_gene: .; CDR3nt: TGTGCCAGCAGCTTAACTGGGGGCCTTAACTATGGCTACACCTTC; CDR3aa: CASSLTGGLNYGYTF
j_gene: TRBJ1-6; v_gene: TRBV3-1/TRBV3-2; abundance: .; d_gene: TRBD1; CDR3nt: TGTGCCAGCAGCCCCCCCGGGACAGATAATTCACCCCTCCACTTT; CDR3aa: CASSPPGTDNSPLHF
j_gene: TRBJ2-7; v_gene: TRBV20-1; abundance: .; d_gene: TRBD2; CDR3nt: TGCAGTGCTAGTAGACTAGCGGGATCTCACGAGCAGTACTTC; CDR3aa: CSASRLAGSHEQYF
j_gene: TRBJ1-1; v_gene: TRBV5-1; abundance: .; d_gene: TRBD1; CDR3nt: TGCGCCAGCAGAGGGGACAGGGGGGTGAGCACTGAAGCTTTCTTT; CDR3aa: CASRGDRGVSTEAFF
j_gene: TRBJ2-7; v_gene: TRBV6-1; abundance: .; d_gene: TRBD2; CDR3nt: TGTGCCAGCAGTGACCTAGCGGGAGCAATTAGGGGAGAGCAGTACTTC; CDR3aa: CASSDLAGAIRGEQYF
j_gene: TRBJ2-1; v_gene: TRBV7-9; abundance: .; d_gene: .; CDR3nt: TGTGCCAGCAGCTTCAATTACAATGAGCAGTTCTTC; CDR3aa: CASSFNYNEQFF
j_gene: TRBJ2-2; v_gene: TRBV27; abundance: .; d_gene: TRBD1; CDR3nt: TGTGCCAGTTCCGGGACAGGGCTGAACACCGGGGAGCTGTTTTTT; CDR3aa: CASSGTGLNTGELFF
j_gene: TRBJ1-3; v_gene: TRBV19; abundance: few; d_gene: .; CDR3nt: TGTGCCAGTAGTATTACGGACAGCTCTGGAAACACCATATATTTT; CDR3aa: CASSITDSSGNTIYF
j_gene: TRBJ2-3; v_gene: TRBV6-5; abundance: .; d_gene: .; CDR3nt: TGTGCCAGCAGTCCCGGAGATACGCAGTATTTT; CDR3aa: CASSPGDTQYF
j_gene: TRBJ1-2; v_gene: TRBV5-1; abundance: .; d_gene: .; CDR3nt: TGCGCCAGCAGCTTACGCGCTAACACAGAGAGAGCTAACTATGGCTACACCTTC; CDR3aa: CASSLRANTERANYGYTF
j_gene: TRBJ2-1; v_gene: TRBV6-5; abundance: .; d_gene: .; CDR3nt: TGTGCCAGCAGGGTACTAGTTTCCAATGAGCAGTTCTTC; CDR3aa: CASRVLVSNEQFF